This TCR beta chain originates from a study of blood T cell repertoires in COVID-19. Some clones are missing from TCRdb's copy, which holds only in-frame ones; the method was immunoSEQ multiplex PCR. The table includes 150,000 to 200,000 clones, approximately 81% detected once. CDR1 MNHEY and CDR2 SVGAGI come from the germline V gene. Trimming left V 6 bases short and J 3 bases short, with 11 bases between. The CDR3 length is 13 residues. The chain has TRBV6-5 and TRBJ1-2; tentatively, D is TRBD1 (5 bases). Material: peripheral blood. The receptor comes from a woman in her 70s with COVID-19, enrolled during active disease. DNA of the CDR3: TGTGCCAGCAGCTCCGCAGGGTACTATGGCTACACCTTC. Its translation is CASSSAGYYGYTF.